The clone carrying this TCR beta chain was seen at least ten times. Unmatched junction bases numbered 2, after V lost 6 bases and J lost 3 bases. There are 14 residues in the CDR3. The sample comes from a study of tumor-infiltrating lymphocytes in primary liver carcinoma. Study-level background: Patients comprised men and women whose ages fell between 30 and 69 years. Staged T1-T3 N0M0, the tumors had sizes that ranged from about 4 to 10 cm across. Each sample had roughly 3.65 to 7.13 million productive TCRbeta reads regardless of tissue type.

Germline DNA was also extracted, while the blood RNA originated from unsorted whole blood. Reverse transcription of around 0.45 ug total RNA with a constant-region primer produced TCR beta cDNA. Library construction for TCR beta comprised three nested multiplex PCR rounds performed with slightly modified ARM-PCR. Amplification in the first two PCR rounds was performed using TRBV1-TRBV30 forward primers and a C-beta reverse primer for approximately 10 cycles each. Via MiXCR, TCRdb re-called the multiplex PCR reads, giving one row per CDR3 protein. The sample consists of about 210,000 distinct CDR3 sequences, less than 75% of them appearing once.

The chain carries TRBV12-3 or TRBV12-4 and TRBJ2-2; the match to TRBD2 covers 9 bases. Sequencing was done on a sample of peripheral blood. The TCR comes from a woman aged 60-75 years with primary liver carcinoma and hepatitis B virus infection. The CDR3 region is CASREREDTGELFF. The DNA for the CDR3 is TGTGCCAGCAGGGAGCGGGAGGACACCGGGGAGCTGTTTTTT.